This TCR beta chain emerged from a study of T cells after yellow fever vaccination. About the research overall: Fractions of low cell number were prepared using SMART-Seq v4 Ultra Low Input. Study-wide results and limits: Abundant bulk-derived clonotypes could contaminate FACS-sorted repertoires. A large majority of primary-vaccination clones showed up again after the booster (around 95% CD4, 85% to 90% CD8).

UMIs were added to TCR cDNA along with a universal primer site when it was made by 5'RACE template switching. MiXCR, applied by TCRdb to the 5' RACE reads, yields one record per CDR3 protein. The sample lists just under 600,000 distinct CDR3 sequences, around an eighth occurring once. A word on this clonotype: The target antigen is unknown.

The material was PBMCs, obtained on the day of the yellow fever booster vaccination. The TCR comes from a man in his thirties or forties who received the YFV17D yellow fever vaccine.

The CDR3 nucleotides are TGTGCCAGCAGCCACGGCAGACTAGCGGGAGGGGACAATGAGCAGTTCTTC. This encodes CASSHGRLAGGDNEQFF. The gene calls are TRBV3-1 and TRBJ2-1; 14 bases match TRBD2. With 3 bases clipped from V and 5 bases from J, the junction kept 6 bases outside the gene matches. The length of the CDR3 is 17 residues. Germline loops: CDR1 LGHDT, CDR2 YNNKEL (reference sequence).